Listed here are 28 T cell receptor beta chains from one sample, sequenced in a study of PD-1 blockade in classical Hodgkin lymphoma. Described time point: cycle 4 day 1 (C4D1), after more than five weeks of nivolumab. Each patient experienced a relapse that followed autologous stem cell transplantation, and brentuximab vedotin exposure varied. The protocol was immunoSEQ multiplex PCR, while the TCRdb copy is restricted to in-frame clones and leaves out a portion. The repertoire has about 24,000 clones, 72% of them found once; the top ten carry approximately 30%. The input for sequencing was peripheral blood mononuclear cells (PBMCs), taken before the fourth cycle of nivolumab. These receptors were obtained from a human donor with classical Hodgkin lymphoma.

V gene TRBV2 combines with J gene TRBJ1-1; no definite D call. V shed 1 base and J shed 4 bases, with 13 bases lying between them. The CDR3 contains 15 residues. Germline loops: CDR1 SNHLY, CDR2 FYNNEI. CDR3 in DNA: TGTGCCAGCAGTGAAGAGGTCACTGGCGGCACTGAAGCTTTCTTT. Residues: CASSEEVTGGTEAFF.

The J gene is TRBJ1-1, the V gene TRBV6-5; D not certain. Looked up from germline, CDR1 is MNHEY and CDR2 is SVGAGI. The CDR3 extends over 13 amino acids. Trimming removed 4 bases from V and 8 bases from J, with 14 bases in between. The CDR3 protein is CASSFTSAGEAFF. The CDR3 region has the DNA TGTGCCAGCAGTTTTACCTCGGCGGGGGAAGCTTTCTTT.

The chain couples TRBV6-1 to TRBJ2-2; D is possibly TRBD2 (5 bases). Trimming took 7 bases from V and 4 from J, leaving 16 bases between them. Germline CDR1 is MNHNS and CDR2 is SASEGT. This CDR3 has 15 residues. The CDR3 DNA sequence: TGTGCCAGCACCCTGGGCCGGGCGGGCACCGGGGAGCTGTTTTTT. This gives the protein CASTLGRAGTGELFF.

The chain employs TRBV19 and TRBJ2-1, with 9 nucleotides matching TRBD2. The CDR3 is 16 amino acids. The V and J ends lost 4 bases and 4 bases, in that order; junction bases with no gene match: 8. The germline V gene has CDR1 LNHDA and CDR2 SQIVND (reference sequence). The CDR3 here is CASSTHSGGGYNEQFF. CDR3 sequence (DNA): TGTGCCAGTAGTACGCATAGCGGGGGCGGTTACAATGAGCAGTTCTTC.

This chain uses TRBV28 with TRBJ1-1, with a tentative D call TRBD1 (5 bases). V lost 6 bases and J lost 1, with 12 bases in between. This CDR3 region has 14 residues. CDR1 is MDHEN, CDR2 SYDVKM, per germline. Here the CDR3 reads CASSLREENTEAFF. The CDR3 nucleotides are TGTGCCAGCAGCCTCAGGGAGGAGAACACTGAAGCTTTCTTT. Based on the CDR3 plus reference TRBV28 and TRBJ1-1, the full variable domain is DVKVTQSSRYLVKRTGEKVFLECVQDMDHENMFWYRQDPGLGLRLIYFSYDVKMKEKGDIPEGYSVSREKKERFSLILESASTNQTSMYLCASSLREENTEAFFGQGTRLTVV.

This chain joins TRBV5-4 and TRBJ1-4, with 7 bases identical to TRBD1. Germline loops: CDR1 SGHNT, CDR2 YYREEE (reference sequence). V trimming: 4 bases; J trimming: 5 bases; junction bases outside the gene matches: 8. This CDR3 is built from 15 residues. The CDR3: CASSENRGLNEKLFF. CDR3 coding DNA: TGTGCCAGCAGCGAAAACAGGGGACTCAATGAAAAACTGTTTTTT.

The rearrangement links TRBV5-6 to TRBJ2-3; D perhaps matches TRBD1 (6 bases). V was shortened by 2 bases and J by 2 bases, with 15 bases between the two germline ends. The CDR3 length is 16 residues. The germline gives CDR1 SGHDT, CDR2 YYEEEE. The CDR3 nucleotides are TGTGCCAGCAGCTTTTTATCAGGGGCCGTCACAGATACGCAGTATTTT. This encodes CASSFLSGAVTDTQYF.

The chain uses TRBV21-1 and TRBJ2-5; the D call TRBD1 from the table was never checked on the DNA. The DNA end is a closer match to TRBJ2-7, so the J assignment may be wrong. TRBV21-1 is designated a pseudogene. The CDR3 consists of 13 residues. The DNA for the CDR3 is TGTGCCAGCAGCAAAGACAGAACCTACGAGCAGTACTTC. It specifies CASSKDRTYEQYF.

The rearrangement links TRBV7-8 to TRBJ1-4; maybe TRBD1 (6 bases). This CDR3 contains 19 residues. Germline assignment: CDR1 SGHVS and CDR2 FQNEAQ. Between the trimmed V and J ends, which lost 2 bases and 3 bases, there was a span of 22 bases. The CDR3 loop is CASSLTGITGLGSNEKLFF. The CDR3 DNA follows: TGTGCCAGCAGCTTAACGGGCATCACAGGGTTAGGTTCTAATGAAAAACTGTTTTTT.

V usage is TRBV7-5 and J usage is TRBJ1-2. TRBV7-5 is designated a pseudogene. The CDR3 loop spans 14 amino acids. CDR3 nucleotides: TGTGCCAGCACCATTAGCGGGGTTAACTATGGCTACACCTTC. Translating it yields CASTISGVNYGYTF.

In this sample, this clone turned up a few times. This sequence joins TRBV2 and TRBJ2-1; TRBD1 is a possible D gene (8 bases). With 6 bases removed from V and 3 bases from J, the gap between germline ends came to 15 bases. CDR3 size: 15 residues. Germline CDR1 and CDR2: SNHLY and FYNNEI. As DNA, the CDR3 is TGTGCCAGCAGGTACAGGGGGGGAGGCTACAATGAGCAGTTCTTC. Translating it yields CASRYRGGGYNEQFF.

This chain's CDR3 is CASSYWRGAGQETQYF. CDR3 bases: TGTGCCAGCAGTTACTGGCGTGGTGCGGGTCAAGAGACCCAGTACTTC. J is TRBJ2-5 and V is TRBV6-5, with a weak D call TRBD2 (5 bases). This CDR3 spans 16 amino acids. The germline V gene has CDR1 MNHEY and CDR2 SVGAGI. Trimming shortened V by 1 base and J by 2 bases, and 14 bases separated the two germline ends.

This clone turned up a few times. This chain links TRBV6-5 with TRBJ2-7; 7 bases are a match to TRBD1. The CDR3 covers 15 residues. Germline CDR1 MNHEY, CDR2 SVGAGI. V was clipped by 6 bases and J by 0 bases; unmatched bases: 8. Here the CDR3 DNA reads TGTGCCAGCAGGGTAAAGGACAGGACCTCCTACGAGCAGTACTTC. Residues: CASRVKDRTSYEQYF.

The chain's CDR3 is CASSLVRGGTDTQYF. CDR3 bases: TGTGCCAGCAGTTTAGTGCGAGGGGGCACAGATACGCAGTATTTT. The chain couples TRBV28 to TRBJ2-3; D could derive from TRBD1 or TRBD2 (5 bases each). Germline V CDR1 and CDR2: MDHEN, SYDVKM. This CDR3 is built from 15 residues. The V and J ends lost 2 bases and 1 base respectively, with 10 bases between them.

In this sample, this clone turned up a few times. The chain uses TRBV10-2 and TRBJ2-6; 9 bases align to TRBD1. Unmatched junction bases numbered 11, after V lost 7 bases and J lost 4 bases. CDR1 and CDR2 (germline): WSHSY, SAAADI. The CDR3 covers 17 residues. In DNA, the CDR3 is TGCGCCAGCAATCAGGGACAGGGAGTCGAGGGGGCCAACGTCCTGACTTTC. Translating it yields CASNQGQGVEGANVLTF.

The chain joins TRBV5-8 to TRBJ1-4; 10 bases fit TRBD1. Per the germline V gene, CDR1 is SGHTS and CDR2 is YDEGEE. The CDR3 contains 16 residues. The V segment lost 4 bases and the J segment 11 bases; nucleotides outside the gene matches: 14. The CDR3 reads CASSKSPFGTGEKLFF. CDR3 sequence (DNA): TGTGCCAGCAGCAAAAGTCCTTTCGGGACAGGGGAGAAACTGTTTTTT.

This clone appeared a few times. V gene TRBV9 combines with J gene TRBJ1-1; no firm D call. The CDR3 contains 13 residues. Germline V CDR1 and CDR2: SGDLS, YYNGEE. V lost 0 bases and J lost 5, with 8 bases in between. CDR3 residues: CASSVASGTEAFF. DNA for the CDR3: TGTGCCAGCAGCGTAGCGTCGGGGACTGAAGCTTTCTTT.

As to this clone: Other DNA sequences in this sample translate to the same CDR3. V and J are TRBV27 and TRBJ1-1; maybe TRBD1 (6 bases). From germline, CDR1 is MNHEY and CDR2 SMNVEV (reference sequence). V dropped 1 base and J dropped 2 bases, with 11 bases sitting between them. CDR3 length equals 15 residues. CDR3 nucleotides: TGTGCCAGCAGTTTATTTGGGGGCCCCAACACTGAAGCTTTCTTT. Encoded protein: CASSLFGGPNTEAFF.

This clone turned up a few times. The chain couples TRBV30 to TRBJ2-5; D possibly corresponds to TRBD1 (6 bases). Trimming took 2 bases from V and 2 from J, leaving 15 bases between them. Germline values: CDR1 GTSNPN, CDR2 SVGIG (reference sequence). This CDR3 has 15 amino acids. The CDR3 bases are TGTGCCTGGAGTACCGGACAGACGCCTCAAGAGACCCAGTACTTC. This translates into CAWSTGQTPQETQYF.

The chain employs TRBV7-3 and TRBJ2-2, with D possibly TRBD1 on 5 matching bases. The CDR3 consists of 14 residues. CDR1 is SGHTA, CDR2 FQGTGA, per germline. Trimming left V 2 bases short and J 5 bases short, with 9 bases between. The CDR3 sequence is CASSLQGSTGELFF. DNA for the CDR3: TGTGCCAGCAGCTTACAGGGAAGTACCGGGGAGCTGTTTTTT.

This clone was counted a few times. The V call is TRBV2, the J call TRBJ2-7; D is perhaps TRBD2 (5 bases). The CDR3 is made up of 15 amino acids. Germline V gene lookup returns CDR1 SNHLY and CDR2 FYNNEI. Trimming shortened V by 4 bases and J by 2 bases, and 15 bases separated the two germline ends. The CDR3 nucleotides read TGTGCCAGCAGTGGGACGGGGTTCGATCCCTACGAGCAGTACTTC. Protein product: CASSGTGFDPYEQYF.

J is TRBJ1-1 and V is TRBV5-1; D is unresolved. The V gene lost 4 bases and the J gene lost 6 bases, with 13 bases spanning the gap. This CDR3 region has 13 residues. Germline V gene sequence: CDR1 SGHRS, CDR2 YFSETQ. The CDR3 bases are TGCGCCAGCAGCCTGGTCGTCGGAGCTGAAGCTTTCTTT. It specifies CASSLVVGAEAFF.

The chain joins TRBV27 to TRBJ1-1; D gene uncertain. Germline CDR1 MNHEY, CDR2 SMNVEV (reference sequence). The CDR3 is 14 amino acids. Trimming took off 6 bases at V and 4 bases at J, with 15 bases between the two ends. The CDR3 protein is CASRRLQRSTEAFF. CDR3 in DNA: TGTGCCAGCAGGAGGCTCCAGAGGAGCACTGAAGCTTTCTTT.

The J gene is TRBJ1-3, the V gene TRBV7-8; D is uncertain. The CDR3 is 14 residues long. CDR1 is SGHVS and CDR2 is FQNEAQ in the germline V gene. V dropped 1 base and J dropped 0 bases, with 4 bases sitting between them. The CDR3 DNA follows: TGTGCCAGCAGCTTAGGGCTCTCTGGAAACACCATATATTTT. Translation gives CASSLGLSGNTIYF.

The chain has TRBV5-1 and TRBJ1-6; no definite D call. Germline CDR1 is SGHRS and CDR2 is YFSETQ. The CDR3 runs to 14 residues. Deletions cut 0 bases from V and 9 bases from J, with 10 bases between. The CDR3 DNA reads as TGCGCCAGCAGCTTGGATGGGGAGACTTCACCCCTCCACTTT. This encodes CASSLDGETSPLHF.

This chain uses TRBV10-3 with TRBJ1-1, with D tentatively TRBD1 (6 bases). Germline V lookup: CDR1 ENHRY, CDR2 SYGVKD. The V gene lost 4 bases and the J gene lost 5 bases, with 11 bases spanning the gap. CDR3 length: 13 amino acids. The CDR3 reads CAISAGVETEAFF. The CDR3 region has the DNA TGTGCCATCAGTGCAGGGGTCGAGACTGAAGCTTTCTTT.

V is TRBV5-6 and J is TRBJ1-5; the D is unclear. V shed 0 bases and J shed 6 bases, with 13 bases lying between them. This CDR3 spans 15 amino acids. Germline V gives CDR1 SGHDT, CDR2 YYEEEE. CDR3 bases: TGTGCCAGCAGCTTGGAGGGATACTCAGGTCAGCCCCAGCATTTT. It codes for CASSLEGYSGQPQHF.

The chain has TRBV6-5 and TRBJ1-2; 7 bases match TRBD1. The CDR3 has 13 residues. Germline V lookup: CDR1 MNHEY, CDR2 SVGAGI. Trimming at V came to 2 bases and at J to 6 bases, leaving 3 bases not matched to a gene. CDR3 protein: CASSYLDRNGYTF. CDR3 nucleotides: TGTGCCAGCAGTTACCTGGACAGGAATGGCTACACCTTC.